What follows are 20 T cell receptor beta chains derived from one specimen sequenced in a study of CD8 T cells in Susac syndrome (dated by TCRdb to about 2019). Preparation of the library involved the immunoSEQ multiplex PCR assay. RNA was extracted with the RNeasy kit and about 0.5 to 1 ug was reverse transcribed using random hexamers. In TCRdb, the public reads were trimmed at Q25 with fastp and aligned with MiXCR, with productive beta chains retained. Here each entry gathers all rows of one CDR3 protein and keeps the most common genes and DNA. The sample profile shows about 150,000 distinct CDR3 sequences; roughly 94% of them were found once. The top ten clones comprise 0.2% to 0.25% of the sample. Sequenced material: CD8+ T cells from PBMCs. The receptors here all came from a human donor with multiple sclerosis.

The rearrangement links TRBV20-1 to TRBJ2-3; D may be TRBD1 or TRBD2 (5 bases each). The CDR3 is 13 amino acids. CDR1 and CDR2 (germline): DFQATT, SNEGSKA (reference sequence). V lost 0 bases and J lost 7, with 11 bases in between. The CDR3 sequence: CSARDSWGNTQYF. For the CDR3, the DNA is TGCAGTGCTAGAGATAGCTGGGGGAATACGCAGTATTTT.

DNA of the CDR3: TGTGCCACCAGTGATTACCGAGGGCAGGGCGGATTATATGGCTACACCTTC. Protein product: CATSDYRGQGGLYGYTF. This chain joins TRBV24-1 and TRBJ1-2; D might be TRBD1 (5 bases). Trimming took 2 bases from V and 5 from J, leaving 20 bases between them. CDR1 is KGHDR, CDR2 SFDVKD, per germline. The CDR3 runs to 17 residues.

The J gene is TRBJ1-6, the V gene TRBV27; no clear D. CDR3 length equals 15 residues. The V gene lost 0 bases and the J gene lost 7 bases, with 10 bases spanning the gap. Per germline, CDR1 MNHEY and CDR2 SMNVEV (reference sequence). CDR3 region: CASSLSRVGNSPLHF. Written as DNA, the CDR3 is TGTGCCAGCAGTTTATCGCGAGTGGGCAATTCACCCCTCCACTTT.

The V call is TRBV5-1, the J call TRBJ1-1, with TRBD1 as a possible D gene (5 bases). From germline, CDR1 is SGHRS and CDR2 YFSETQ. The V and J ends lost 0 bases and 1 base respectively, with 16 bases between them. This CDR3 region has 17 residues. CDR3 amino acids: CASSLEAGGAKNTEAFF. The CDR3 DNA reads as TGCGCCAGCAGCTTGGAAGCCGGAGGGGCTAAGAACACTGAAGCTTTCTTT. The full variable domain, completed using reference TRBV5-1 and TRBJ1-1, is KAGVTQTPRYLIKTRGQQVTLSCSPISGHRSVSWYQQTPGQGLQFLFEYFSETQRNKGNFPGRFSGRQFSNSRSEMNVSTLELGDSALYLCASSLEAGGAKNTEAFFGQGTRLTVV.

This chain joins TRBV5-6 and TRBJ1-1, with D possibly matching TRBD1 (5 bases). The germline gives CDR1 SGHDT, CDR2 YYEEEE. V lost 3 bases, J lost 6 bases, and 9 bases lay in between. This CDR3 region has 12 residues. CDR3 sequence: CASSWGVSEAFF. The CDR3 DNA reads as TGTGCCAGCAGCTGGGGGGTGTCTGAAGCTTTCTTT.

This CDR3 reads CATSDFASSYGYTF. The CDR3 DNA sequence: TGTGCCACCAGTGATTTCGCGTCTTCCTATGGCTACACCTTC. The chain couples TRBV24-1 to TRBJ1-2, with D unclear. The V gene's germline CDR1 is KGHDR and CDR2 SFDVKD. V was pared by 1 base and J by 4 bases, with 9 bases between. CDR3 size: 14 residues.

The rearrangement joins TRBV6-2 or TRBV6-3 to TRBJ1-6; unclear D gene. V dropped 7 bases and J dropped 10 bases, with 17 bases sitting between them. The CDR3 runs 14 residues. CDR1 and CDR2 (germline): MNHEY, SVGEGT. DNA for the CDR3: TGTGCCAGCACCTCGGGTGGCGGATACTCACCCCTCCACTTT. This gives the protein CASTSGGGYSPLHF.

The chain links TRBV5-1 to TRBJ2-1, with D possibly matching TRBD1 (5 bases). This CDR3 is 16 amino acids long. From germline, CDR1 is SGHRS and CDR2 YFSETQ. Between the trimmed V and J ends, which lost 0 bases and 5 bases, there was a span of 15 bases. Here the CDR3 DNA reads TGCGCCAGCAGCTTGGTTGTGGGGCGCCTTGACAATGAGCAGTTCTTC. Translation gives CASSLVVGRLDNEQFF.

The chain has TRBV20-1 and TRBJ1-2; perhaps TRBD1 as D (6 bases). Trimming cost V 3 bases and J 3 bases, with 11 bases left between them. There are 13 residues in the CDR3. The germline CDR1 and CDR2 sequences are DFQATT and SNEGSKA (reference sequence). The CDR3 bases are TGCAGTGCTAGTAACAGGGAAGACTATGGCTACACCTTC. Its protein product is CSASNREDYGYTF.

The chain carries TRBV29-1 and TRBJ2-7; TRBD1 aligns across 8 bases. V was clipped by 6 bases and J by 2 bases; unmatched bases: 9. This CDR3 spans 14 amino acids. Germline assignment: CDR1 SQVTM and CDR2 ANQGSEA. CDR3 loop: CSVLGDRPTYEQYF. DNA of the CDR3: TGCAGCGTCCTGGGGGACAGGCCGACCTACGAGCAGTACTTC.

This clonotype was seen only once. The chain is built from TRBV2 and TRBJ1-3; D is unclear. The CDR3 has 13 residues. Germline V CDR1 and CDR2: SNHLY, FYNNEI. Trimming cost V 3 bases and J 4 bases, with 7 bases left between them. Here the CDR3 DNA reads TGTGCCAGCAGTGAGGCTGAAGGAAACACCATATATTTT. As protein: CASSEAEGNTIYF.

The gene calls are TRBV29-1 and TRBJ2-3, with D tentatively TRBD1 or TRBD2 (6 bases each). This CDR3 has 16 amino acids. Germline V gene data show CDR1 as SQVTM and CDR2 as ANQGSEA. The V end lost 0 bases, the J end lost 4 bases, and 17 bases lay between the germline ends. The CDR3 DNA reads TGCAGCGTTGAAGAAGGAAGGGGGGAAGGCGCAGATACGCAGTATTTT. Amino acids: CSVEEGRGEGADTQYF.

This chain links TRBV12-5 with TRBJ2-2; no clear D. The CDR3 loop spans 12 amino acids. Germline V gene lookup returns CDR1 LGHNT and CDR2 FRNRAP. Trimming took off 5 bases at V and 3 bases at J, with 4 bases between the two ends. CDR3 amino acids: CASGQYTGELFF. The CDR3 nucleotides read TGTGCTAGTGGTCAGTACACCGGGGAGCTGTTTTTT.

The chain links TRBV12-3 or TRBV12-4 to TRBJ1-5; 7 positions match TRBD1. V gave up 6 bases and J gave up 7 bases; unmatched junction bases: 9. There are 14 residues in the CDR3. The CDR3 sequence is CASSGTGAGQPQHF. In DNA form, the CDR3 reads TGTGCCAGCAGCGGTACAGGGGCAGGGCAGCCCCAGCATTTT.

The rearrangement joins TRBV28 to TRBJ1-5, with TRBD1 matching 11 bases. Germline CDR1 and CDR2: MDHEN and SYDVKM. Trimming removed 5 bases from V and 1 base from J; junction bases left unmatched: 4. This CDR3 has 16 residues. The CDR3 region is CASSPRTGGSNQPQHF. For the CDR3, the DNA is TGTGCCAGCAGTCCGAGGACAGGGGGCAGCAATCAGCCCCAGCATTTT.

J is TRBJ2-6 and V is TRBV7-9; the D gene is possibly TRBD2 (6 bases). V lost 10 bases and J 2 bases, leaving 24 bases between the germline ends. CDR1 and CDR2 from the germline V gene are SEHNR and FQNEAQ (reference sequence). The CDR3 consists of 18 residues. The CDR3 nucleotides read TGTGCCACTCCAGTATGGGCGGAGGGTGTCCCTGGGGCCAACGTCCTGACTTTC. Translation gives CATPVWAEGVPGANVLTF.

The chain is built from TRBV4-1 and TRBJ1-2, with unresolved D. CDR1 is MGHRA, CDR2 YSYEKL, per germline. This CDR3 is built from 14 residues. Trimming shortened V by 3 bases and J by 5 bases, and 13 bases separated the two germline ends. CDR3 nucleotides: TGCGCCAGCAGCCACGTTAAGAGCCAGTATGGCTACACCTTC. It translates to CASSHVKSQYGYTF.

This rearrangement joins TRBV12-5 to TRBJ1-2; no reliable D call. V was pared by 3 bases and J by 2 bases, with 4 bases between. The CDR3 sequence is 12 residues long. The V gene's germline CDR1 is LGHNT and CDR2 FRNRAP. The CDR3 DNA reads TGTGCTAGTGGTTTTGGAAACTATGGCTACACCTTC. Its protein is CASGFGNYGYTF.

This rearrangement joins TRBV20-1 to TRBJ1-1, with 7 bases fitting TRBD1. CDR1 DFQATT and CDR2 SNEGSKA come from the germline V gene (reference sequence). V trimming: 0 bases; J trimming: 3 bases; junction bases outside the gene matches: 10. This CDR3 has 16 residues. The CDR3 coding sequence is TGCAGTGCTAGAGAGACAGGGTACGGGGGGGACACTGAAGCTTTCTTT. Amino acid sequence: CSARETGYGGDTEAFF.

This clonotype was seen once. The chain uses TRBV15 and TRBJ1-2; D is uncertain. The CDR3 runs 15 residues. The germline V and J ends were trimmed by 8 bases and 0 bases, with 16 bases remaining between them. The germline V gene has CDR1 LNHNV and CDR2 YYDKDF (reference sequence). CDR3 residues: CATGEAKETNYGYTF. The DNA for the CDR3 is TGTGCCACCGGCGAGGCGAAGGAAACTAACTATGGCTACACCTTC.